This TCR beta chain was identified in a study of T cell repertoires in cytomegalovirus infection. Study-level background: Well-studied HLA-B-restricted CMV epitopes were used in the study alongside recently identified HLA-C-restricted ones. Whole-study results and caveats: HLA-C-restricted CMV-specific TCR beta clonotypes were dominant in the ex vivo response.

TCRdb reanalysed the reads using MiXCR and keeps one entry per CDR3 protein. Of some 38,000 distinct CDR3 sequences in the sample, around half were seen once. Only one count was recorded for this clonotype. Its antigen remains unidentified. Germline assignment: CDR1 SEHNR and CDR2 FQNEAQ (reference sequence). The trim removed 5 bases at V and 5 bases at J, leaving 9 bases unmatched. CDR3 length equals 14 residues. This sequence originates from a human donor in good health (CMV status not recorded). Some clones in this sample may be carry-over from other donors' samples. The V gene is TRBV7-9, the J gene TRBJ2-7; 7 bases match TRBD1. The material sequenced was CD8+ T cells from cultured PBMCs, taken from culture after CMV antigen stimulation. CDR3 amino acids: CASSPGQASNEQYF. CDR3 sequence (DNA): TGTGCCAGCAGCCCCGGACAGGCCAGCAACGAGCAGTACTTC.